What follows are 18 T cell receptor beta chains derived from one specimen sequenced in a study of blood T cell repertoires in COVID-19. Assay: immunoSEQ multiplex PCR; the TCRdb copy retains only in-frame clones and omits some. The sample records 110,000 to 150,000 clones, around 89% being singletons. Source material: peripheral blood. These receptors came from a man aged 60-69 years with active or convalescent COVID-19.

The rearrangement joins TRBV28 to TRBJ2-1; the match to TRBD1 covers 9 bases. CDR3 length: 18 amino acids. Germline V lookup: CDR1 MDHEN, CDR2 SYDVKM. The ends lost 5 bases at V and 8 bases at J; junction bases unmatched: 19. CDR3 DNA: TGTGCCAGCAGTCTCAGACAGGGGGTAGGTTCCTCGAGCGATGAGCAGTTCTTC. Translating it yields CASSLRQGVGSSSDEQFF. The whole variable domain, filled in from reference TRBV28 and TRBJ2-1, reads DVKVTQSSRYLVKRTGEKVFLECVQDMDHENMFWYRQDPGLGLRLIYFSYDVKMKEKGDIPEGYSVSREKKERFSLILESASTNQTSMYLCASSLRQGVGSSSDEQFFGPGTRLTVL.

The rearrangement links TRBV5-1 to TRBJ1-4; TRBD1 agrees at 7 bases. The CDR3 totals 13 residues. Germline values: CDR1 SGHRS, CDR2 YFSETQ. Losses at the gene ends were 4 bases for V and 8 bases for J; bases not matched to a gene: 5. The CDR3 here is CASSPGQEEKLFF. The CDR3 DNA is TGCGCCAGCAGCCCCGGACAGGAGGAAAAACTGTTTTTT.

CDR3 sequence: CASSFRGEPYNEQFF. In DNA, the CDR3 is TGTGCCAGCAGCTTCCGGGGGGAGCCCTACAATGAGCAGTTCTTC. The chain employs TRBV7-2 and TRBJ2-1, with 7 bases lining up with TRBD2. The CDR3 has 15 amino acids. J gave up 2 bases and V 3 bases, and 4 bases lay outside the gene matches. The germline V gene has CDR1 SGHTA and CDR2 FQGNSA. The whole variable domain, filled in from reference TRBV7-2 and TRBJ2-1, reads GAGVSQSPSNKVTEKGKDVELRCDPISGHTALYWYRQSLGQGLEFLIYFQGNSAPDKSGLPSDRFSAERTGGSVSTLTIQRTQQEDSAVYLCASSFRGEPYNEQFFGPGTRLTVL.

The CDR3 DNA is TGTGCCGCCCGAGGGGGCGTAGGGGAAAAACTGTTTTTT. As protein: CAARGGVGEKLFF. The rearrangement uses TRBV10-3 and TRBJ1-4; 7 bases align to TRBD1. Trimming cost V 11 bases and J 8 bases; bases outside gene matches: 11. The CDR3 covers 13 residues. The germline gives CDR1 ENHRY, CDR2 SYGVKD.

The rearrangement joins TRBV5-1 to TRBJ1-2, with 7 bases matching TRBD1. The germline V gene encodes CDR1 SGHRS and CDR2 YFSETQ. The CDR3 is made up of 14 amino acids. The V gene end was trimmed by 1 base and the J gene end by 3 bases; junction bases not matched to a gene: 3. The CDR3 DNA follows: TGCGCCAGCAGCTTGTACAGGGGAGACTATGGCTACACCTTC. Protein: CASSLYRGDYGYTF.

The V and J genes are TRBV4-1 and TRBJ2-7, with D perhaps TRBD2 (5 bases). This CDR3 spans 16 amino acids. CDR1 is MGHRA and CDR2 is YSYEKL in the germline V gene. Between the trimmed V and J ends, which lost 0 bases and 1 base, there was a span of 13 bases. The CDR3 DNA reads TGCGCCAGCAGCCAAGATCGTCTAGCTCTTTCCTACGAGCAGTACTTC. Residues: CASSQDRLALSYEQYF.

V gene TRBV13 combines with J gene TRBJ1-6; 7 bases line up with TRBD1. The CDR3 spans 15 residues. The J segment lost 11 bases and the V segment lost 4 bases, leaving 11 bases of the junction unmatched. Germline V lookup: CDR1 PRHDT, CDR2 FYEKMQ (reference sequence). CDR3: CASSSNRGPGPPLHF. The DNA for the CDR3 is TGTGCCAGCAGCTCAAACAGGGGCCCAGGGCCACCCCTCCACTTT.

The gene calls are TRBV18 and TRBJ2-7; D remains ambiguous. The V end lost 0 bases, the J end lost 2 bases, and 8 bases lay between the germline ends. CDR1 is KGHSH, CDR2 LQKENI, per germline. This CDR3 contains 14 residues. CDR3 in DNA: TGTGCCAGCTCACCACCCAGTTCCCCCTACGAGCAGTACTTC. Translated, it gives CASSPPSSPYEQYF.

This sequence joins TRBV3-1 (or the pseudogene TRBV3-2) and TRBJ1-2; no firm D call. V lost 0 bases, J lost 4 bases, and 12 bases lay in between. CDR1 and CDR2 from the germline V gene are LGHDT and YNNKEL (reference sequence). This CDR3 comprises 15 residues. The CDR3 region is CASSQDLRGSYGYTF. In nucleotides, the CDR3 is TGTGCCAGCAGCCAAGATTTGCGGGGTAGCTATGGCTACACCTTC.

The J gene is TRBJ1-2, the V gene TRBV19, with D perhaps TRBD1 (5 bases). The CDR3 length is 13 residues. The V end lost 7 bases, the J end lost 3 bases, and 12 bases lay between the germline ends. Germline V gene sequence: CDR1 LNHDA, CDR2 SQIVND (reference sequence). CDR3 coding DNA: TGTGCCAGTATACGGGGGAGCGACTATGGCTACACCTTC. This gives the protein CASIRGSDYGYTF.

CDR3 protein: CASSIPLAGSQETQYF. The CDR3 DNA reads as TGTGCCAGCAGCATCCCACTAGCGGGGTCGCAAGAGACCCAGTACTTC. The rearrangement joins TRBV9 to TRBJ2-5; 10 nucleotides line up with TRBD2. The trim removed 4 bases at V and 2 bases at J, leaving 8 bases unmatched. The CDR3 has 16 amino acids. The V gene's germline CDR1 is SGDLS and CDR2 YYNGEE. The full variable domain, its missing parts supplied by reference TRBV9 and TRBJ2-5, is DSGVTQTPKHLITATGQRVTLRCSPRSGDLSVYWYQQSLDQGLQFLIQYYNGEERAKGNILERFSAQQFPDLHSELNLSSLELGDSALYFCASSIPLAGSQETQYFGPGTRLLVL.

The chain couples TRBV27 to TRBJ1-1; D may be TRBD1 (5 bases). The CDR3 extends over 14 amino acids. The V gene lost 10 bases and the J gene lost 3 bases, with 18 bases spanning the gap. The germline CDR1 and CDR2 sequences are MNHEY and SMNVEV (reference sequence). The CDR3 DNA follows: TGTGCCACCAGGGTCCCAGTCGATTACACTGAAGCTTTCTTT. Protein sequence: CATRVPVDYTEAFF.

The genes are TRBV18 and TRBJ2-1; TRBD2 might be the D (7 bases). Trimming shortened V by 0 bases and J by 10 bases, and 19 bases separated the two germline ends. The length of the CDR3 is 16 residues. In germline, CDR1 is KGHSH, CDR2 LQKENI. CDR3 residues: CASSPPYAGALGEQFF. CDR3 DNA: TGTGCCAGCTCACCACCGTACGCGGGGGCTCTCGGGGAGCAGTTCTTC.

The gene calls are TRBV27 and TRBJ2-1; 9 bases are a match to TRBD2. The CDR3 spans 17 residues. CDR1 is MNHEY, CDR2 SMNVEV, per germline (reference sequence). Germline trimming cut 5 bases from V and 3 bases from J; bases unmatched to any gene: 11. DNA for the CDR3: TGTGCCAGCAGTCCGACCCACTTAGCGGGAGTCTACAATGAGCAGTTCTTC. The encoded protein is CASSPTHLAGVYNEQFF.

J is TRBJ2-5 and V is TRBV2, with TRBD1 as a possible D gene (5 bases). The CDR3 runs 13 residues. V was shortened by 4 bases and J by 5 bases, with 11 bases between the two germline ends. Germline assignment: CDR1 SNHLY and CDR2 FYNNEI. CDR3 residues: CASSGQGGETQYF. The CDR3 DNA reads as TGTGCCAGCAGTGGGCAGGGCGGCGAGACCCAGTACTTC. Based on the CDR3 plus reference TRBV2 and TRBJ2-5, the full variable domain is EPEVTQTPSHQVTQMGQEVILRCVPISNHLYFYWYRQILGQKVEFLVSFYNNEISEKSEIFDDQFSVERPDGSNFTLKIRSTKLEDSAMYFCASSGQGGETQYFGPGTRLLVL.

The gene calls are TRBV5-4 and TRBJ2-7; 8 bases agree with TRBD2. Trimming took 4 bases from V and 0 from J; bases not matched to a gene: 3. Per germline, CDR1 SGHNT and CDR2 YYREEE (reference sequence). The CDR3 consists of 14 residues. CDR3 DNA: TGTGCCAGCAGCCGGGGGGGGACCTCCTACGAGCAGTACTTC. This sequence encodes CASSRGGTSYEQYF.

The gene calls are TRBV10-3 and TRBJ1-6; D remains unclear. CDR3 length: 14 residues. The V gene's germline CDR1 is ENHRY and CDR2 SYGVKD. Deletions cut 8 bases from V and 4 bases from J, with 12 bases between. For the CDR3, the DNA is TGTGCCATCGACACAGCCCCTTATAATTCACCCCTCCACTTT. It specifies CAIDTAPYNSPLHF.

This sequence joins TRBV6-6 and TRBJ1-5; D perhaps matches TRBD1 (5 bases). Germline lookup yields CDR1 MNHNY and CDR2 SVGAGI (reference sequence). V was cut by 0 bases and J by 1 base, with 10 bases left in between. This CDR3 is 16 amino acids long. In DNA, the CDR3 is TGTGCCAGCAGTTACTCTTGGGCAGGGAGCAATCAGCCCCAGCATTTT. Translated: CASSYSWAGSNQPQHF.